This T cell receptor (beta chain) originates from a study of monozygotic twins with inflammatory bowel disease. Overall study results and limits: Evidence failed to back one strong IBD-linked signal or clonotype. Patients got different immunosuppressive treatments, which may have made their repertoires more variable.

From the 5' RACE reads, TCRdb lists one entry per CDR3 protein and no DNA. The listing records about 170,000 distinct CDR3 sequences. CDR3 length: 16 residues. Germline V gene data show CDR1 as SGHTA and CDR2 as FQGNSA. With regard to this clonotype: Its antigen is currently unknown.

The chain joins TRBV7-2 to TRBJ2-7; TCRdb's D gene call, TRBD2, goes unchecked for lack of DNA. This clonotype was sampled from a human donor with ulcerative colitis or Crohn's disease, or a healthy co-twin of an affected twin (not recorded which). Source material: blood. The CDR3 loop reads CASSLIGGRSSYEQYF.